This T cell receptor beta chain was sequenced for a study of cytomegalovirus exposure and HLA in healthy donors. The study, taken as a whole, reports: According to a later analysis, TCR clusters from the first cohort tended to co-occur in the 90 to 150 validation repertoires. The dataset shows that most TCR sequences were rare, while some public TCRs occurred in many donors. There were under 200 TCR beta chains listed as cytomegalovirus-associated.

Trimming took 3 bases from V and 8 from J; bases not matched to a gene: 7. CDR1 is GTSNPN, CDR2 SVGIG, per germline (reference sequence). The CDR3 is 14 amino acids. This table comes from immunoSEQ multiplex PCR, and its TCRdb copy is limited to in-frame clones, with some not included. The sample holds around 300,000 clones, about 86% seen once. Note on this clone: What it recognizes is unknown.

V gene TRBV30 combines with J gene TRBJ1-4, with TRBD1 matching 9 bases. The clonotype originates from a woman aged 18-29 years in good health and CMV-seronegative. The sample comprised PBMCs. The CDR3 DNA sequence: TGTGCCTGGAGCGCGGGACAGGGCGGAGAAAAACTGTTTTTT. It specifies CAWSAGQGGEKLFF.